A single sample gave rise to the 6 T cell receptor beta chains below, sequenced in a study of T-cell reconstitution after alpha-beta-depleted transplantation in children. As it was prepared, the TCRbeta library received unique molecular identifiers. Each CDR3 protein is one row after TCRdb ran MiXCR on the PCR reads. The table shows under 450,000 distinct CDR3 sequences, with about 14% occurring only once. The source was PBMCs, collected from the stem cell graft. These receptors all come from a human donor who donated a stem cell graft to a child with Fanconi anemia.

This clonotype was recorded at least ten times. The CDR3 nucleotides read TGCAGTGCCCCCGGGAGCTCCTACGAGCAGTACTTC. It specifies CSAPGSSYEQYF. The chain couples TRBV20-1 to TRBJ2-7, with a weak D call TRBD2 (6 bases). V lost 6 bases and J lost 0, with 9 bases in between. The germline V gene encodes CDR1 DFQATT and CDR2 SNEGSKA (reference sequence). The CDR3 extends over 12 amino acids.

The chain recombines TRBV11-2 with TRBJ2-1, with D tentatively TRBD1 (5 bases). CDR3 size: 15 residues. Germline CDR1 is SGHAT and CDR2 is FQNNGV. The V end was cut by 5 bases, the J end by 7 bases, with 18 bases between. CDR3 residues: CASSPQATVSNEQFF. The CDR3 DNA reads TGTGCCAGCAGCCCCCAAGCGACAGTTAGTAATGAGCAGTTCTTC.

The chain is built from TRBV5-1 and TRBJ2-2, with D possibly matching TRBD2 (5 bases). This CDR3 has 13 amino acids. Germline values: CDR1 SGHRS, CDR2 YFSETQ. Trimming removed 3 bases from V and 5 bases from J, with 8 bases in between. The CDR3 DNA reads as TGCGCCAGCAGCTACGGGATAACCGGGGAGCTGTTTTTT. Its translation: CASSYGITGELFF.

This clonotype appeared a few times. The CDR3 is CASSLALPDTLIGWNSPLHF. Written as DNA, the CDR3 is TGTGCCAGCAGCTTAGCGCTCCCGGACACTCTTATCGGTTGGAATTCACCCCTCCACTTT. This chain joins TRBV7-2 and TRBJ1-6, with D perhaps TRBD1 (5 bases). The V gene's germline CDR1 is SGHTA and CDR2 FQGNSA. The CDR3 is 20 residues long. Trimming took 0 bases from V and 7 from J, leaving 25 bases between them.

This clonotype occurred a few times. The chain employs TRBV5-1 and TRBJ2-2; the D is unclear. Germline V gene sequence: CDR1 SGHRS, CDR2 YFSETQ. Between the trimmed V and J ends, which lost 6 bases and 2 bases, there was a span of 11 bases. This CDR3 region has 14 residues. CDR3 loop: CASNTIPNTGELFF. The CDR3 nucleotides read TGCGCCAGCAATACTATCCCTAACACCGGGGAGCTGTTTTTT.

The V call is TRBV7-3, the J call TRBJ1-1; 7 bases fit TRBD1. CDR1 SGHTA and CDR2 FQGTGA come from the germline V gene. The CDR3 has 13 amino acids. V was pared by 6 bases and J by 7 bases, with 8 bases of the junction left unmatched. The CDR3 loop reads CASSWTGGYEAFF. CDR3 nucleotides: TGTGCCAGCAGTTGGACAGGCGGCTATGAAGCTTTCTTT.